These T cell receptor beta chains were read from a single sample in a study of radiation and T cells in renal cell carcinoma. Clones were read by immunoSEQ multiplex PCR, and TCRdb kept only the in-frame ones, dropping some. This sample carries around 170,000 clones, about 87% of them seen once, and the ten largest clones take approximately 10%. The sample consisted of blood, taken from a patient whose treatment included radiotherapy and nephrectomy. These TCRs come from a woman in her fifties or sixties with renal cell carcinoma. Both conserved end residues are part of each CDR3. Fields, in order: D gene, V gene, J gene, clone size, CDR3 length, CDR3 protein, CDR3 DNA. A D gene is named only where the DNA matches it firmly. Size is stated for part of the rows, as once, few or many counts, or as a class when the clone is expanded.

TRBD2,TRBV6-1,TRBJ2-1,-,14,CASRTSGVYNEQFF,TGTGCCAGCAGAACTAGCGGGGTTTACAATGAGCAGTTCTTC
TRBD1,TRBV5-6,TRBJ2-5,-,15,CASSLTGMYQETQYF,TGTGCCAGCAGCCTGACAGGGATGTACCAAGAGACCCAGTACTTC
-,TRBV18,TRBJ1-2,-,15,CASSPEGHGGYGYTF,TGTGCCAGCTCACCAGAGGGGCATGGTGGCTATGGCTACACCTTC
-,TRBV5-4,TRBJ1-1,-,15,CASSLPTALNTEAFF,TGTGCCAGCAGCTTGCCGACAGCCCTGAACACTGAAGCTTTCTTT
-,TRBV9,TRBJ2-6,-,19,CASSLGTELSLSGANVLTF,TGTGCCAGCAGCCTGGGGACTGAGCTATCTTTGTCTGGGGCCAACGTCCTGACTTTC
-,TRBV15,TRBJ2-7,-,13,CATSREDSYEQYF,TGTGCCACCAGCAGAGAGGACTCCTACGAGCAGTACTTC
-,TRBV5-4,TRBJ2-1,once,16,CASSLDGQWTYNEQFF,TGTGCCAGCAGCTTGGATGGGCAGTGGACTTACAATGAGCAGTTCTTC
TRBD2,TRBV29-1,TRBJ2-3,once,14,CSAGTSGGSDTQYF,TGCAGCGCTGGGACTAGCGGGGGGTCAGATACGCAGTATTTT
-,TRBV5-1,TRBJ2-1,-,12,CASSLSSGEQFF,TGCGCCAGCAGCTTGTCGTCAGGAGAGCAGTTCTTC
TRBD2,TRBV19,TRBJ2-3,-,15,CASTQVGGIADTQYF,TGTGCCAGTACCCAGGTGGGGGGGATCGCAGATACGCAGTATTTT
-,TRBV5-1,TRBJ1-1,once,19,CASSSSGPALPTMNTEAFF,TGCGCCAGCAGCTCCTCCGGGCCAGCACTACCCACTATGAACACTGAAGCTTTCTTT
TRBD1,TRBV2,TRBJ1-5,-,15,CASSRPGTGNQPQHF,TGTGCCAGCTCTCGACCGGGGACAGGCAATCAGCCCCAGCATTTT
TRBD1,TRBV19,TRBJ1-4,-,13,CASRDRENEKLFF,TGTGCCAGCAGGGACAGGGAGAATGAAAAACTGTTTTTT
TRBD1,TRBV19,TRBJ1-5,-,15,CASRSSRDRGQPQHF,TGTGCCAGTAGGTCGTCCCGGGACAGGGGCCAGCCCCAGCATTTT
TRBD2,TRBV18,TRBJ2-1,-,16,CASSPPLAGGPNEQFF,TGTGCCAGCTCACCACCCCTAGCGGGGGGGCCCAATGAGCAGTTCTTC
TRBD1,TRBV6-1,TRBJ2-2,-,15,CASIAGTVYTGELFF,TGTGCCAGTATTGCCGGGACAGTATACACCGGGGAGCTGTTTTTT
TRBD1,TRBV7-2,TRBJ1-2,-,16,CASSLVYPGGNYGYTF,TGTGCCAGCAGCTTAGTGTATCCAGGGGGAAACTATGGCTACACCTTC
-,TRBV5-6,TRBJ1-2,-,15,CASSLSGRRGSGYTF,TGTGCCAGCAGCTTGAGCGGCAGACGGGGGAGTGGCTACACCTTC
-,TRBV9,TRBJ1-1,-,14,CASSAGGLNTEAFF,TGTGCCAGCAGTGCCGGGGGCCTGAACACTGAAGCTTTCTTT
-,TRBV9,TRBJ1-5,-,14,CASSVDYSNQPQHF,TGTGCAAGCAGCGTGGACTATAGCAATCAGCCCCAGCATTTT
-,TRBV19,TRBJ2-1,-,14,CASSIRRTAGEQFF,TGTGCCAGTAGTATCCGGCGAACTGCGGGTGAGCAGTTCTTC